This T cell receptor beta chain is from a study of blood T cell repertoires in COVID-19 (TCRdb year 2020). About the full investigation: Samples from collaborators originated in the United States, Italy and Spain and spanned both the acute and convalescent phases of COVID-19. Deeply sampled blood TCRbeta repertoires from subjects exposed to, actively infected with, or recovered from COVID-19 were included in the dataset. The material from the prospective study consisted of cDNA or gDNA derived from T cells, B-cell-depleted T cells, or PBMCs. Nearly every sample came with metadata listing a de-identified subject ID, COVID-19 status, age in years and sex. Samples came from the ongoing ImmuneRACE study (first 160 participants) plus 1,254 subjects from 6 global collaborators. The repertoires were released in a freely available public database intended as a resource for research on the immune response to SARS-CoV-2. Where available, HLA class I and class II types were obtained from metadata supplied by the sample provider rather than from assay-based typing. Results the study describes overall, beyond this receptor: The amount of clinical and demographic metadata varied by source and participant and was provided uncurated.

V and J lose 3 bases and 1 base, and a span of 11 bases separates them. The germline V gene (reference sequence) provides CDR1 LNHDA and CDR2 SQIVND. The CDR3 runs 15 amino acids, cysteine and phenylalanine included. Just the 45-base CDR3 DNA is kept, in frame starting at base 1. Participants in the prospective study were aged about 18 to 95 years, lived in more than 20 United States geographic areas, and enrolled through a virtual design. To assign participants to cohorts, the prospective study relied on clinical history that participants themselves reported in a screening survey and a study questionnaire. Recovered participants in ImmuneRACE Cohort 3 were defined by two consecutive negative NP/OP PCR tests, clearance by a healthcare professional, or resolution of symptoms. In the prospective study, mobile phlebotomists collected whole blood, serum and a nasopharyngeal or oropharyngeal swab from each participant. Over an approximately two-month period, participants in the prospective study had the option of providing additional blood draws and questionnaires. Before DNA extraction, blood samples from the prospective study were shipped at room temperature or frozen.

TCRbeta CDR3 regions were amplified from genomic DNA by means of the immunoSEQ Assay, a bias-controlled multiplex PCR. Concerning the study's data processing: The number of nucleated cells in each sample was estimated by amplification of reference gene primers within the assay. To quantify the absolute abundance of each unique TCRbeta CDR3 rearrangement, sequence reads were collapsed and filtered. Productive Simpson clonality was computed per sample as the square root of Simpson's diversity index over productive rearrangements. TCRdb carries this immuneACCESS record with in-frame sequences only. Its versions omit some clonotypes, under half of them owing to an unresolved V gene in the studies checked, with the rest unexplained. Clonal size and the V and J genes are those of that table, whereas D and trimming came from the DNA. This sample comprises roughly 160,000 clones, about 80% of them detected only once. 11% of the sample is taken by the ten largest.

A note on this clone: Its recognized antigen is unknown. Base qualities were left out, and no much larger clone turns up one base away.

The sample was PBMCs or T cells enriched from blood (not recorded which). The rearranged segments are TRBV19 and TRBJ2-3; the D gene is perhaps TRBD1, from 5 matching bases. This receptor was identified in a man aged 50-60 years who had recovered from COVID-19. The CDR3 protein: CASSIQGIGTDTQYF. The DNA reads TGTGCCAGTAGTATTCAGGGAATAGGCACAGATACGCAGTATTTT.